The TCR beta chain described here comes from a study of cytomegalovirus exposure and HLA in healthy donors. Findings and caveats of the study: Most TCR sequences showed up rarely, but some public TCRs showed up in many donors.

At collection, donors were nominally healthy, but unrecorded immune exposures were probable. As for this clone: Its target is unknown.

Germline CDR1 and CDR2: GTSNPN and SVGIG (reference sequence). The CDR3 extends over 13 amino acids. J gave up 5 bases and V 2 bases, and 4 bases lay outside the gene matches. PCR amplification relied on 60 Vbeta primers (plus 13 Jbeta primers). Here immunoSEQ multiplex PCR was the method, and the copy in TCRdb shows in-frame clones only, minus some. The sample data list approximately 100,000 clones. Sequenced material: PBMCs. The clonotype originates from a man in his forties or fifties in good health and CMV-seropositive. The gene calls are TRBV30 and TRBJ2-5; TRBD2 matches 8 bases. The CDR3 region has the DNA TGTGCCTGGAGTTTAGCGGGATTTGAGACCCAGTACTTC. This encodes CAWSLAGFETQYF.